This is a list of T cell receptor beta chains from one sample in a study of shared clonotypes between healthy human individuals. The repertoire was sequenced with immunoSEQ multiplex PCR; TCRdb's copy has only in-frame clones and lacks some. This sample has about 1.4 million clones, with around 95% found just once. The sequenced material came from naive CD4+ T cells sorted from blood. Every receptor here comes from a man aged 25-40 years in good health. The CDR3 runs from the conserved cysteine through the conserved F or W. Clone size appears in some rows only: once, few, many, or a class for an expanded clone.

NA TRBV18 CASSPSQGSYEQYF
NA TRBV5-1 CASSFQDPTDTQYF
NA TRBV18 CASSPDTEAFF
NA TRBV18 CASSPGQYETQYF
NA TRBV5-1 CASSLGARANNEELFF
NA TRBV18 CASSPLSGRGYEQYF
NA TRBV9 CASSKGSPGHEQYF
NA TRBV7-9 CTWGANTGELFF
NA TRBV7-9 CASSSGLGAYEQYF
NA TRBV19 CASSKWTGLNQPQHF
NA TRBV19 CASSMAQVNQPQHF
once TRBV16 CASSRAFGQTSYEQYF
once TRBV28 CASSLGTGGVSNQPQHF
NA TRBV7-2 CASRLWPGSSSGANVLTF
NA TRBV5-1 CASSTLGQGNQETQYF
once TRBV11-2 CASSLSRNTGELFF
NA TRBV5-1 CASSLVAGNEKLFF
NA TRBV30 CAWSADRDGYGYTF
once TRBV7-7 CASSLSLWETQYF
NA TRBV5-1 CASSLWLGQGLEQYF
NA TRBV11-2 CASSLGREHTIYF
NA TRBV7-9 CASSFLALDGAEAFF
NA TRBV7-2 CASSPSLVRRANGYTF
NA TRBV18 CASSPTARDYEQYF
NA TRBV6-4 CASRSSGSSYNEQFF
NA TRBV9 CASSVVRGQNTEAFF
NA TRBV15 CATSSSGRAGELFF
NA TRBV6-5 CASSQGITGNTIYF
NA TRBV6-5 CASSNGQGRFNEQFF
NA TRBV5-4 CASSRGQGRNEQFF
NA TRBV6-5 CASSRLAGVPDTQYF
NA TRBV28 CASRNLGGNNEKLFF
NA TRBV5-4 CASSSRQGGTGELFF
NA TRBV28 CASSLVSENNEQFF
NA TRBV9 CASSVRAQLPMNTEAFF
NA TRBV5-1 CASTTAEREYNEQFF
NA TRBV5-1 CASSLNILDRELNTEAFF
NA TRBV9 CASSARLADEQFF
NA TRBV7-9 CASSLVGWVDEQFF
NA TRBV7-2 CASSLFSGITAGEQFF
NA TRBV27 CASTGGDRVTGELFF
NA TRBV29-1 CSVAAATDTQYF